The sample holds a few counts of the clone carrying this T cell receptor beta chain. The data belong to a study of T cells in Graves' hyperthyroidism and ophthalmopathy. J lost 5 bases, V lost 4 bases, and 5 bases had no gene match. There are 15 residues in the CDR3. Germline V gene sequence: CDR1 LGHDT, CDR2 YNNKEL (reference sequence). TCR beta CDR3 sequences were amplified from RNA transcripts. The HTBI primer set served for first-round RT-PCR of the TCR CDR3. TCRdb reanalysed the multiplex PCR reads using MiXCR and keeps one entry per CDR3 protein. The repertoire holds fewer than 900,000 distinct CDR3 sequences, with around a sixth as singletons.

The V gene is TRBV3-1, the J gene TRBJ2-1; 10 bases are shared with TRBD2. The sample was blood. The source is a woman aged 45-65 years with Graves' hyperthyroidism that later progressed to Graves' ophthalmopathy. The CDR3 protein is CASSPLAGPHNEQFF. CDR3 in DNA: TGTGCCAGCAGCCCACTAGCGGGACCCCACAATGAGCAGTTCTTC.